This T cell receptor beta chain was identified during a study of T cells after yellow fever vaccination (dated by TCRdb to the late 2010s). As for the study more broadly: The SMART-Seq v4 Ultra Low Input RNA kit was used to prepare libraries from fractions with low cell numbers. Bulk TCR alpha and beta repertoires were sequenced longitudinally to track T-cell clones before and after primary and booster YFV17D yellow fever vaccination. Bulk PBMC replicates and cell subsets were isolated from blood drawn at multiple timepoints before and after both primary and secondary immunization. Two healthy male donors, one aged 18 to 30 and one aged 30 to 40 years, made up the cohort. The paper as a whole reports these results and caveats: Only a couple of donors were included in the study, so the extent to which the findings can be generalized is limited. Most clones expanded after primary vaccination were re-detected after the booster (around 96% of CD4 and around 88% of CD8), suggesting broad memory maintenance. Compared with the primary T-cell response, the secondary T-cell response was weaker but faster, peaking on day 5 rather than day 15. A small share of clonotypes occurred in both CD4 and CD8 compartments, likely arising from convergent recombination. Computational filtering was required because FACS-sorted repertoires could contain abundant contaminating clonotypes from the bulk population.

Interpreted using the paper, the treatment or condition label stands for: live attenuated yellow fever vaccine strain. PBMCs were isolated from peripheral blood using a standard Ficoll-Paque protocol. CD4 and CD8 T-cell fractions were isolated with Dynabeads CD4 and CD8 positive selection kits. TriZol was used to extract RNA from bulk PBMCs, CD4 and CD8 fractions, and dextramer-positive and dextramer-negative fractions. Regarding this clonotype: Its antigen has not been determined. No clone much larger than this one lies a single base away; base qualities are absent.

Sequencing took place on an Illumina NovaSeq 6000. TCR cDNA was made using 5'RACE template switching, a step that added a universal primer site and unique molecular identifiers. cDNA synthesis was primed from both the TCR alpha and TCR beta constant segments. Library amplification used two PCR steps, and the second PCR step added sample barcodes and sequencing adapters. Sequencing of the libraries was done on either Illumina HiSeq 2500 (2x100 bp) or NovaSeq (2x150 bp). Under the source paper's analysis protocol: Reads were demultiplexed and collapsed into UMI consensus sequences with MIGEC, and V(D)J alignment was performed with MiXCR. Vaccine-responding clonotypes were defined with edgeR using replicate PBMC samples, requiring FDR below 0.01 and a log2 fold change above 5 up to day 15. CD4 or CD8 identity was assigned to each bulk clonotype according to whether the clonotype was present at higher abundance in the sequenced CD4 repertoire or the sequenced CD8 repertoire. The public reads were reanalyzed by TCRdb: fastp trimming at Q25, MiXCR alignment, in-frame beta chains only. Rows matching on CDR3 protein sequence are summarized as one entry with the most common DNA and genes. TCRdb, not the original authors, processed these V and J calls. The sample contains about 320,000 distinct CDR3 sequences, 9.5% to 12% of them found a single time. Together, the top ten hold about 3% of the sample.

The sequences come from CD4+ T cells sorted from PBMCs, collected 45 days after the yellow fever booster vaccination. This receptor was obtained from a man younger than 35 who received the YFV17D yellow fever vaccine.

The CDR3 is CASSYGGGSADTQYF. The base sequence is TGCGCCAGCAGCTATGGTGGGGGTTCGGCAGATACGCAGTATTTT. The V and J genes are TRBV5-1 and TRBJ2-3; the D gene could be TRBD1 or TRBD2, each one agreeing over 5 bases. The V and J ends are trimmed by 3 bases and 4 bases, leaving 15 bases between them. Via the germline V gene, CDR1 is SGHRS and CDR2 YFSETQ. The CDR3 runs 15 residues from the cysteine to the phenylalanine. The DNA shown is the 45-base CDR3, in frame from base 1.